This T cell receptor beta chain was observed in a study of CD8 T cells in ankylosing spondylitis. Study-level findings and limits: What seemed typical of ankylosing spondylitis blood was a TCR beta motif built from 8 or 9 highly homologous variants. Reportedly, significant enrichment of disease-linked clones occurred in matched ankylosing spondylitis synovial fluid.

Trimming left V 1 base short and J 7 bases short, with 16 bases between. Germline V gene data show CDR1 as DFQATT and CDR2 as SNEGSKA (reference sequence). CDR3 size: 15 residues. In its sample, this clonotype was seen many times. Antigen unknown. One entry per CDR3 protein, called by TCRdb with MiXCR from the 5' RACE reads. The table records about 540,000 distinct CDR3 sequences, roughly 12% of them present only once. The chain carries TRBV20-1 and TRBJ2-2; D possibly corresponds to TRBD1 (6 bases). The specimen sequenced was blood, either unsorted or a sorted T cell fraction (not recorded which). This TCR was sampled from a male donor with ankylosing spondylitis. CDR3 in DNA: TGCAGTGCTAGAGCCGGGACACAAGCCCACGGGGAGCTGTTTTTT. Encoded protein: CSARAGTQAHGELFF.